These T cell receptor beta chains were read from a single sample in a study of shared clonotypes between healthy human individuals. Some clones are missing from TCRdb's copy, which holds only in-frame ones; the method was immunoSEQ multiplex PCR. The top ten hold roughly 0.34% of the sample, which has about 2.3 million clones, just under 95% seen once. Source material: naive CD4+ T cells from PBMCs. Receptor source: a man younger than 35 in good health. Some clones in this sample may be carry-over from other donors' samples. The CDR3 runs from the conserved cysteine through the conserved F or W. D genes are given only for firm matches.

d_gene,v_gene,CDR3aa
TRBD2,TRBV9,CASSAGSGRAQETQYF
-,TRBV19,CASSIRWDAGAYYGYTF
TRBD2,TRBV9,CASSIPTSGGSSYNEQFF
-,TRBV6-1,CASSVLIGGTSTDTQYF
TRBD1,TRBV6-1,CASSSPGGANYGYTF
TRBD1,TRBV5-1,CASSSTGNGNTEAFF
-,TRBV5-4,CASSSRVAATTDTQYF
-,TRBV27,CASSFSAGSYEQYF
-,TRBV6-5,CASRIKNGGGYTF
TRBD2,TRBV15,CATSRELAASSYNEQFF
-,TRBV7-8,CASSLGPDSYEQYF
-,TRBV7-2,CASSPLAGNTIYF
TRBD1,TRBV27,CASSATGTVNQPQHF
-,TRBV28,CASRPRMRRAGNYTEAFF
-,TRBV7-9,CASSLLGGRPHEQYF
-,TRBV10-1,CASSESRDLVIEAFF
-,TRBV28,CASSLGQNTGELFF
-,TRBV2,CASSQGVFQEAFF
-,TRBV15,CATSRVSETQYF
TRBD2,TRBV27,CASSVTSGRRNTGELFF
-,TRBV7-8,CASSLVGFSNQPQHF
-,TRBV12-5,CASGLGSSSDTQYF
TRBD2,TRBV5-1,CASSTSGQPTDTQYF
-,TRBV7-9,CASSLGARGSGELFF
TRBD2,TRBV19,CAIPWTSLTHNEQFF
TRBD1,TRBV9,CASSVVGTGGSETQYF
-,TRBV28,CASSSFGAGNTIYF
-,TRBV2,CASKGWDQAQHF
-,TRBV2,CASSEYGQLNLYGYTF
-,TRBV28,CASSSGPDRTEAFF
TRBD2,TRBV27,CASSVASGNTGELFF
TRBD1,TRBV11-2,CASSSLRDRVRDEQFF
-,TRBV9,CASSVVGLSYNEQFF
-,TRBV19,CASSMDGLTYEQYF
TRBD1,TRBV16,CASSQSGTGESGANVLTF
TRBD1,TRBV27,CASSIRTGYSYEQYF
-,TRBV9,CASSGLPGLPRSDTQYF
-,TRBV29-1,CSVVASTANEQFF
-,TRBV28,CASSFIGQEEKLFF
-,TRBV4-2,CASSQDLGTLSQETQYF
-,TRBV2,CASSENSGNTIYF
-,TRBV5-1,CASSSGAGVYGYTF
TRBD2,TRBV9,CASSVSSGTSYNEQFF
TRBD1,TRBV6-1,CAYNRDRGETQYF
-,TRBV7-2,CASSLGTGPGYTF
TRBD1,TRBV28,CASSHNRGWLSEAFF
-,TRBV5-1,CASSLAVVGDTQYF
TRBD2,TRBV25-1,CASSEMMAGVADTQYF
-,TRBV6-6,CASSYFDRTYEQYF
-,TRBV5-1,CASSLVDRGTGELFF
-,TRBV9,CASSVAGAGANVLTF
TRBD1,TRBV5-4,CASSSNRDSLAGNEKLFF
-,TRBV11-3,CASSPNFGSPYNEQFF
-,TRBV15,CATSRDLGTDEAFF